This T cell receptor beta chain was sequenced during a study of neurological immune-mediated disorders. The trim removed 4 bases at V and 5 bases at J, leaving 6 bases unmatched. The CDR3 extends over 15 amino acids. CDR1 is SGHRS and CDR2 is YFSETQ in the germline V gene. A single run covered 15-18 subjects with over 170 million TCR-beta sequences. One entry per CDR3 protein results from TCRdb running MiXCR on the 5' RACE reads. The table lists tens of thousands of distinct CDR3 sequences, less than 15% of them singletons. This clonotype was seen many times. Time point denoted: longitudinal time-point 2. From 2 million PBMCs stored at -80 C, the unsorted libraries were generated.

V and J are TRBV5-1 and TRBJ2-2; 9 positions match TRBD2. The specimen sequenced was PBMCs. The clonotype comes from a female donor with HTLV-1-associated myelopathy (HAM/TSP). CDR3 bases: TGCGCCAGCAGCCTCCCAGCGGGGGGTACCGGGGAGCTGTTTTTT. The encoded protein is CASSLPAGGTGELFF.